This T cell receptor beta chain was captured in a study of blood T cell repertoires in COVID-19. Whole-study context: Italy, Spain and the United States were the sources of the convalescent and acute COVID-19 samples. PBMCs, B-cell-depleted T cells, or T cells provided the cDNA or gDNA that made up the material.

This CDR3 region has 14 residues. Germline CDR1 and CDR2: LNHNV and YYDKDF (reference sequence). J lost 3 bases, V lost 3 bases, and 2 bases had no gene match. Libraries were prepared by immunoSEQ multiplex PCR; TCRdb keeps only in-frame clonotypes and omits some of them. Here the sample spans some 300,000 clones, about 88% being singletons. The chain has TRBV15 and TRBJ2-7; 10 bases agree with TRBD1. Material: peripheral blood. This TCR came from a man aged 70-80 years with acute or convalescent COVID-19. Here the CDR3 DNA reads TGTGCCACCAGCAGGGACAGGGGGGTCTACGAGCAGTACTTC. This sequence encodes CATSRDRGVYEQYF.